Listed here are 27 T cell receptor beta chains from one sample, sequenced in a study of metastatic and nonmetastatic thyroid tumors. Each patient came to thyroid surgery without any prior treatment (of any kind). TCRdb re-called the PCR reads through MiXCR. The data show over 40,000 clones, approximately 24% seen once. The sequencing sample was made of blood. These receptors all stem from a male donor with papillary thyroid cancer or a benign thyroid nodule (not recorded which). Some clones in this sample may be carry-over from other donors' samples.

This chain joins TRBV11-2 and TRBJ1-2, with a tentative D call TRBD1 (6 bases). CDR3 length: 19 residues. Trimming took 1 base from V and 6 from J, leaving 27 bases between them. The germline CDR1 and CDR2 sequences are SGHAT and FQNNGV. In DNA, the CDR3 is TGTGCCAGCAGCTTAGGACGGCCAGGCTGGGGGGGCGGTAGAAATGGCTACACCTTC. This translates into CASSLGRPGWGGGRNGYTF. Complete variable domain (other parts from reference TRBV11-2 and TRBJ1-2): EAGVAQSPRYKIIEKRQSVAFWCNPISGHATLYWYQQILGQGPKLLIQFQNNGVVDDSQLPKDRFSAERLKGVDSTLKIQPAKLEDSAVYLCASSLGRPGWGGGRNGYTFGSGTRLTVV.

Note on this clone: Being one base from a much bigger clone, this may be a read error. The chain employs TRBV11-2 and TRBJ2-5; unclear D gene. In germline, CDR1 is SGHAT, CDR2 FQNNGV. The CDR3 runs to 14 residues. V dropped 7 bases and J dropped 1 base, with 13 bases sitting between them. The CDR3 protein is CASTIADFQETQYF. The DNA for the CDR3 is TGTGCCAGCACCATAGCAGACTTCCAAGAGACCCAGTACTTC.

DNA of the CDR3: TGCGCCAGCAGGGAACGAGCGGGGCCGAACAATGAGCAGTTCTTC. This encodes CASRERAGPNNEQFF. V is TRBV5-1 and J is TRBJ2-1, with 7 bases aligning to TRBD2. The V segment lost 5 bases and the J segment 5 bases; nucleotides outside the gene matches: 10. The CDR3 runs to 15 residues. Germline lookup yields CDR1 SGHRS and CDR2 YFSETQ.

The gene calls are TRBV28 and TRBJ1-2; D not resolved. Trimming shortened V by 7 bases and J by 2 bases, and 14 bases separated the two germline ends. This CDR3 spans 14 amino acids. Looked up from germline, CDR1 is MDHEN and CDR2 is SYDVKM. The DNA of the CDR3 is TGTGCCAGCAACCCACTATGGGTGAACTATGGCTACACCTTC. Translating it yields CASNPLWVNYGYTF.

The chain links TRBV6-1 to TRBJ1-6; 7 bases map to TRBD1. CDR3 length equals 16 residues. The trim removed 1 base at V and 10 bases at J, leaving 10 bases unmatched. The germline V gene has CDR1 MNHNS and CDR2 SASEGT. The CDR3 coding sequence is TGTGCCAGCAGTGAAGTGGGTAACAGGGGTTTATCACCCCTCCACTTT. Translated: CASSEVGNRGLSPLHF.

CDR3 residues: CASSLFGSGSPDTQYF. CDR3 coding DNA: TGTGCCAGCAGCTTATTTGGTAGCGGGAGCCCAGATACGCAGTATTTT. The V call is TRBV13, the J call TRBJ2-3; TRBD2 agrees at 9 bases. V shed 2 bases and J 4 bases; nucleotides not matched to a gene: 7. Germline V gene sequence: CDR1 PRHDT, CDR2 FYEKMQ (reference sequence). The CDR3 spans 16 residues.

Regarding this clone: This is likely a read error, given that the CDR3 carries no conserved phenylalanine or tryptophan at its end. The gene calls are TRBV19 and TRBJ1-6, with 10 bases fitting TRBD1. The CDR3 extends over 14 amino acids. Germline-derived CDR1 and CDR2 are LNHDA and SQIVND (reference sequence). Trimming cost V 6 bases and J 10 bases; bases outside gene matches: 6. The CDR3 nucleotides read TGTGCCAGTAGCACGACAGGGGGCCAATCACCCCTCCACCTT. This gives the protein CASSTTGGQSPLHL.

Regarding this clone: A much more abundant neighbour one base away suggests this may be a read error. The rearrangement uses TRBV7-9 and TRBJ2-1; tentatively, D is TRBD2 (6 bases). The CDR3 extends over 14 amino acids. Germline CDR1 SEHNR, CDR2 FQNEAQ (reference sequence). The CDR3 DNA sequence: TGTGCCAGCAGTCCTAGCGTAGGGCGGGACGAGCAGCTCTTC. Its protein product is CASSPSVGRDEQLF. Using reference TRBV7-9 and TRBJ2-1 for the parts outside the CDR3, the full variable domain is DTGVSQNPRHKITKRGQNVTFRCDPISEHNRLYWYRQTLGQGPEFLTYFQNEAQLEKSRLLSDRFSAERPKGSFSTLEIQRTEQGDSAMYLCASSPSVGRDEQLFGPGTRLTVL.

The V gene is TRBV28, the J gene TRBJ2-7; TRBD2 is a possible D gene (5 bases). Germline loops: CDR1 MDHEN, CDR2 SYDVKM. CDR3 length: 13 amino acids. V was clipped by 6 bases and J by 4 bases, with 13 bases between them. The CDR3 reads CASSGPGEYEQYF. CDR3 bases: TGTGCCAGCAGCGGGCCCGGGGAGTACGAGCAGTACTTC.

This clone has a handful of counts. The chain has TRBV6-2 or TRBV6-3 and TRBJ2-1, with D hard to call. Germline-derived CDR1 and CDR2 are MNHEY and SVGEGT. The CDR3 has 14 amino acids. V lost 2 bases and J 8 bases, leaving 13 bases between the germline ends. In DNA, the CDR3 is TGTGCCAGCAGTTACGGTAGAGCGTGGGATGAGCAGTTCTTC. This encodes CASSYGRAWDEQFF.

This clone occurred many times. The V gene is TRBV11-1, the J gene TRBJ2-1; TRBD2 might be the D (7 bases). This CDR3 comprises 18 residues. V was pared by 7 bases and J by 0 bases, with 22 bases between. Germline V CDR1 and CDR2: SGHAT, FQDESV (reference sequence). CDR3 DNA sequence: TGTGCCAGCATGGGGGGGCTAGCGGTACCGAGCTCCTACAATGAGCAGTTCTTC. As protein: CASMGGLAVPSSYNEQFF. Full variable domain (rest looked up from reference TRBV11-1 and TRBJ2-1): EAEVAQSPRYKITEKSQAVAFWCDPISGHATLYWYRQILGQGPELLVQFQDESVVDDSQLPKDRFSAERLKGVDSTLKIQPAELGDSAMYLCASMGGLAVPSSYNEQFFGPGTRLTVL.

This clone has just one count. This chain connects TRBV20-1 to TRBJ2-7, with D perhaps TRBD2 (5 bases). The CDR3 is made up of 11 amino acids. Per germline, CDR1 DFQATT and CDR2 SNEGSKA (reference sequence). Trimming cost V 1 base and J 6 bases, with 7 bases left between them. DNA for the CDR3: TGCAGTGCTAGAGGAGGGAGCGAGCAGTACTTC. Translation: CSARGGSEQYF.

This clone was seen more than once but under ten times. This chain joins TRBV11-2 and TRBJ2-1, with a possible D match to TRBD2 (5 bases). V was clipped by 1 base and J by 4 bases, with 11 bases between them. This CDR3 is 15 amino acids long. Germline V gives CDR1 SGHAT, CDR2 FQNNGV. CDR3 amino acids: CASSLGGSLYNEQFF. The DNA for the CDR3 is TGTGCCAGCAGCTTAGGCGGGTCCCTATACAATGAGCAGTTCTTC.

This rearrangement joins TRBV9 to TRBJ2-7; D is perhaps TRBD1 (5 bases). This CDR3 is 16 amino acids long. Germline values: CDR1 SGDLS, CDR2 YYNGEE. V lost 3 bases, J lost 0 bases, and 16 bases lay in between. In DNA form, the CDR3 reads TGTGCCAGCAGCGCGACAGCCCATCCCGACTCCTACGAGCAGTACTTC. Amino acid sequence: CASSATAHPDSYEQYF.

This clone was detected once. This chain links TRBV20-1 with TRBJ1-1; a weak D match, TRBD1 (6 bases). This CDR3 is built from 13 residues. Germline V CDR1 and CDR2: DFQATT, SNEGSKA (reference sequence). Between the trimmed V and J ends, which lost 7 bases and 7 bases, there was a span of 19 bases. The DNA for the CDR3 is TGCAGTGGCCAGAAGGCAGGGGCCATTGAAGCTTTCTTT. Amino acid sequence: CSGQKAGAIEAFF.

The V and J genes are TRBV13 and TRBJ2-1; 7 bases match TRBD2. The germline CDR1 and CDR2 sequences are PRHDT and FYEKMQ (reference sequence). V was pared by 4 bases and J by 2 bases, with 8 bases of the junction left unmatched. The CDR3 loop spans 16 amino acids. For the CDR3, the DNA is TGTGCCAGCAGCTCCTGGGGCGGGGGTCCCTACAATGAGCAGTTCTTC. It encodes CASSSWGGGPYNEQFF.

This clone was seen only a few times. The chain recombines TRBV6-1 with TRBJ1-2, with unresolved D. Germline V CDR1 and CDR2: MNHNS, SASEGT. V was trimmed by 5 bases and J by 1 base, leaving 8 bases between them. The CDR3 covers 13 residues. This chain's CDR3 is CASSNGFNYGYTF. CDR3 coding DNA: TGTGCCAGCAGTAACGGATTTAACTATGGCTACACCTTC.

The genes are TRBV9 and TRBJ1-2; 12 bases are a match to TRBD1. The germline gives CDR1 SGDLS, CDR2 YYNGEE. V shed 2 bases, J shed 6 bases, and the junction held 5 bases outside the gene matches. This CDR3 contains 15 residues. The CDR3 sequence is CASSVGGTGGDGYTF. CDR3 DNA sequence: TGTGCCAGCAGCGTCGGGGGGACAGGGGGCGATGGCTACACCTTC. Complete variable domain (other parts from reference TRBV9 and TRBJ1-2): DSGVTQTPKHLITATGQRVTLRCSPRSGDLSVYWYQQSLDQGLQFLIQYYNGEERAKGNILERFSAQQFPDLHSELNLSSLELGDSALYFCASSVGGTGGDGYTFGSGTRLTVV.

This clone was detected ten times or more. J is TRBJ2-1 and V is TRBV5-8; possible D gene TRBD2, 5 bases. Trimming took 7 bases from V and 10 from J, leaving 15 bases between them. The germline CDR1 and CDR2 sequences are SGHTS and YDEGEE. The CDR3 runs 12 residues. CDR3 residues: CASPLSSGEQFF. CDR3 sequence (DNA): TGTGCCAGCCCCCTGTCAAGCGGAGAGCAGTTCTTC.

This clone appeared a few times. One end of the junction does not line up with germline, which may come from a read error. The V call is TRBV6-1, the J call TRBJ1-2; the D gene is possibly TRBD1 (5 bases). CDR1 is MNHNS and CDR2 is SASEGT in the germline V gene. This CDR3 contains 13 residues. Here the CDR3 DNA reads TGTGCCAGCAGGGAAGGGGCTAACTATGGCTACACCTTC. This codes for CASREGANYGYTF.

This clone was picked up many times. The chain uses TRBV9 and TRBJ2-3; D call uncertain. V was shortened by 0 bases and J by 9 bases, with 8 bases between the two germline ends. The germline V gene encodes CDR1 SGDLS and CDR2 YYNGEE. The CDR3 has 12 amino acids. This chain's CDR3 is CASSVGVGTQYF. Here the CDR3 DNA reads TGTGCCAGCAGCGTAGGGGTCGGCACGCAGTATTTT.

This clone was observed a single time. This chain's CDR3 is CSASASGGLYEQYF. The CDR3 DNA sequence: TGCAGTGCTAGCGCCTCGGGGGGGCTATACGAGCAGTACTTC. The gene calls are TRBV20-1 and TRBJ2-7; 8 positions match TRBD2. J gave up 4 bases and V 3 bases, and 8 bases lay outside the gene matches. CDR3 length: 14 residues. Looked up from germline, CDR1 is DFQATT and CDR2 is SNEGSKA (reference sequence).

This clone is classed as medium-sized (0.01 to 0.1%). The chain is built from TRBV4-2 and TRBJ2-7, with 10 bases aligning to TRBD2. V lost 0 bases and J lost 0; bases outside the gene matches: 2. CDR1 and CDR2 (germline): LGHNA, YNFKEQ. The CDR3 length is 16 residues. The CDR3 bases are TGTGCCAGCAGCCAAGAGCCTAGCGGGAGCTCCTACGAGCAGTACTTC. Translation gives CASSQEPSGSSYEQYF.

This clone was observed many times. The rearrangement links TRBV19 to TRBJ1-5, with a tentative D call TRBD1 (5 bases). The CDR3 is made up of 15 amino acids. V lost 0 bases to trimming and J lost 4 bases, with 10 bases between them. Germline CDR1 reads LNHDA; CDR2 reads SQIVND (reference sequence). In DNA form, the CDR3 reads TGTGCCAGTAGTATAGAGGGACGGGGGAATCAGCCCCAGCATTTT. Amino acid sequence: CASSIEGRGNQPQHF.

This clone was picked up a small number of times. J is TRBJ1-1 and V is TRBV19, with D perhaps matching TRBD1 (5 bases). V dropped 6 bases and J dropped 0 bases, with 14 bases sitting between them. The germline gives CDR1 LNHDA, CDR2 SQIVND (reference sequence). This CDR3 has 15 amino acids. Here the CDR3 reads CASSPGAGMNTEAFF. The CDR3 bases are TGTGCCAGTAGCCCCGGGGCGGGGATGAACACTGAAGCTTTCTTT.

This clone was counted many times. J is TRBJ2-1 and V is TRBV7-3; weak D call: TRBD2 (5 bases). The V end was cut by 5 bases, the J end by 13 bases, with 18 bases between. The germline gives CDR1 SGHTA, CDR2 FQGTGA. The CDR3 has 13 residues. CDR3 residues: CASSELVPVQQFF. The CDR3 DNA reads as TGTGCCAGCAGCGAACTAGTCCCCGTTCAACAGTTCTTC.

V usage is TRBV7-9 and J usage is TRBJ1-1; the D is unclear. V lost 1 base to trimming and J lost 1 base, with 10 bases between them. The CDR3 extends over 15 amino acids. CDR1 is SEHNR, CDR2 FQNEAQ, per germline (reference sequence). This CDR3 is CASSLGEMRNTEAFF. In DNA form, the CDR3 reads TGTGCCAGCAGCTTAGGGGAGATGAGGAACACTGAAGCTTTCTTT.